This TCR beta chain was documented in a study of blood T cell repertoires in COVID-19. Study-wide background: Samples of COVID-19 (acute and convalescent) were obtained from the United States, Italy and Spain. Sources were T cells, B-cell-depleted T cells, or PBMCs; the material itself was cDNA or gDNA.

In the study's own analysis: It was from reference gene primer amplification that nucleated cell counts were estimated. Sequencing used immunoSEQ multiplex PCR; TCRdb keeps in-frame clones, though not all of them. That table is the source of V, J and clone size, and D and trimming were worked out from the DNA. The sample lists approximately 77,000 clones, 80% occurring once. CDR3 length: 15 residues. Trimming removed 7 bases from V and 0 bases from J, with 13 bases in between. The germline gives CDR1 MNHEY, CDR2 SVGAGI. Input material: peripheral blood. The chain couples TRBV6-5 to TRBJ1-3; D remains ambiguous. The sequence came from an older woman with acute or convalescent COVID-19. The chain's CDR3 is CASKSDAVSGNTIYF. The CDR3 DNA reads as TGTGCCAGCAAGTCCGACGCGGTCTCTGGAAACACCATATATTTT.